This T cell receptor beta chain was obtained from a study of blood T cells in healthy people across ages. In germline, CDR1 is MDHEN, CDR2 SYDVKM. CDR3 size: 15 residues. Trimming removed 4 bases from V and 0 bases from J; junction bases left unmatched: 4. This clonotype was observed many times. The use of a sample-barcoded 5' primer and a J-beta primer mix characterized a second PCR of about 7 to 12 cycles. TCRdb passed the 5' RACE reads through MiXCR, listing each CDR3 protein once. The table shows approximately 960,000 distinct CDR3 sequences, with 25% to 30% occurring only once. This same sample was also part of a study on T cells of mothers and their children. This second report adds: The study sampled three healthy Caucasian mothers and their six children.

Sequencing was carried out using blood. This TCR was sampled from a woman aged 40-49 years in good health. The chain links TRBV28 to TRBJ1-1; 8 bases are shared with TRBD1. CDR3 bases: TGTGCCAGCAGTTGGGACAGGAGATTGAACACTGAAGCTTTCTTT. Translation: CASSWDRRLNTEAFF.